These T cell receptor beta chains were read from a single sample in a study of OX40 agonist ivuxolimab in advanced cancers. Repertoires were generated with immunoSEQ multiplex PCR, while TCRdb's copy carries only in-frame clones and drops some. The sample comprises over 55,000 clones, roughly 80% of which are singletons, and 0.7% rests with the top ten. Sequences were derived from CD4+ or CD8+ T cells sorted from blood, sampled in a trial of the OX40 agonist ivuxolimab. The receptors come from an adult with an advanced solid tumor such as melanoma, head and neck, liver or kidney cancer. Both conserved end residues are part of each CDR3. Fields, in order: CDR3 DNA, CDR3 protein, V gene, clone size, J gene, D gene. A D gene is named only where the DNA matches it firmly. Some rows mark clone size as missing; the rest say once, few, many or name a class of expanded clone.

DNA: TGTGCCTGGATTTTAGGCGGTGGCTACACCTTC
CDR3: CAWILGGGYTF
V: TRBV30
size: once
J: TRBJ1-2
D: .

DNA: TGTGCCATCGGACAGGGGGCTCCCTATGGCTACACCTTC
CDR3: CAIGQGAPYGYTF
V: TRBV2
size: .
J: TRBJ1-2
D: TRBD1

DNA: TGTGCCAGCAGCTTGGCAGGGGGGGAGACCCAGTACTTC
CDR3: CASSLAGGETQYF
V: TRBV5-6
size: once
J: TRBJ2-5
D: .

DNA: TGCGCCAGCCAACAGGGGGCGAGCACAGATACGCAGTATTTT
CDR3: CASQQGASTDTQYF
V: TRBV5-1
size: few
J: TRBJ2-3
D: TRBD1

DNA: TGTGCCAGCAGTCTAAGTTACAGACACGAGCAGTACTTC
CDR3: CASSLSYRHEQYF
V: TRBV6-5
size: .
J: TRBJ2-7
D: .

DNA: TGTGCCACCAGCAAACTCGACAGGGGCCAAGAGACCCAGTACTTC
CDR3: CATSKLDRGQETQYF
V: TRBV15
size: .
J: TRBJ2-5
D: TRBD1

DNA: TGCGCCAGCAGCGGTCAAGGGGGGCAGAATGAAAAACTGTTTTTT
CDR3: CASSGQGGQNEKLFF
V: TRBV5-1
size: .
J: TRBJ1-4
D: .

DNA: TGTGCCAGCAGCTTGGGATCGGGTCAGAATGGGGAGACCCAGTACTTC
CDR3: CASSLGSGQNGETQYF
V: TRBV5-6
size: .
J: TRBJ2-5
D: .

DNA: TGTGCCTGGAGTATACTGAGGTCCTACAATGAGCAGTTCTTC
CDR3: CAWSILRSYNEQFF
V: TRBV30
size: .
J: TRBJ2-1
D: .

DNA: TGTGCCAGCAGTGAGGTGGGACAGGGAGTGGACGCTGAAGCTTTCTTT
CDR3: CASSEVGQGVDAEAFF
V: TRBV2
size: .
J: TRBJ1-1
D: TRBD1

DNA: TGTGCCAGCAGTTTATCCCCGGACAGGCCCCAGCATTTT
CDR3: CASSLSPDRPQHF
V: TRBV6-5
size: .
J: TRBJ1-5
D: .

DNA: TGCGCCAGCAGGGACAGTAACTATGGCTACACCTTC
CDR3: CASRDSNYGYTF
V: TRBV10-1
size: .
J: TRBJ1-2
D: .

DNA: TGTGCCAGCAGTGCGACAGGAAGCTCCTACAATGAGCAGTTCTTC
CDR3: CASSATGSSYNEQFF
V: TRBV6-4
size: .
J: TRBJ2-1
D: .

DNA: TGTGCCAGCAGCTTAACAAATCTTGACACCATATATTTT
CDR3: CASSLTNLDTIYF
V: TRBV7-9
size: .
J: TRBJ1-3
D: .

DNA: TGTGCCAGTAGACAGCGGGGGGGCACAGATACGCAGTATTTT
CDR3: CASRQRGGTDTQYF
V: TRBV19
size: .
J: TRBJ2-3
D: TRBD2

DNA: TGTGCCAGCAGTGATCGGGCTACTCAGTCGTTGACTTTCTTT
CDR3: CASSDRATQSLTFF
V: TRBV2
size: .
J: TRBJ1-1
D: .

DNA: TGTGCCAGCATGAGGGGCCTTCGCTCCTATGGCTACACCTTC
CDR3: CASMRGLRSYGYTF
V: TRBV2
size: .
J: TRBJ1-2
D: .

DNA: TGTGCCAGCAGAGAGAGATGGGGGAGCTATGAGCAGTTCTTC
CDR3: CASRERWGSYEQFF
V: TRBV7-2
size: few
J: TRBJ2-1
D: .

DNA: TGTGCCAGCAGTCCTTACCTACTAGCTGCCTACAATGAGCAGTTCTTC
CDR3: CASSPYLLAAYNEQFF
V: TRBV27
size: .
J: TRBJ2-1
D: .

DNA: TGTGCCAGCAGCGTAGTGGGGGGGATGGAGACCCAGTACTTC
CDR3: CASSVVGGMETQYF
V: TRBV9
size: .
J: TRBJ2-5
D: TRBD2

DNA: TGTGCCAGCTCACAAAGTGGCCTCTCTGGAAACACCATATATTTT
CDR3: CASSQSGLSGNTIYF
V: TRBV18
size: few
J: TRBJ1-3
D: .

DNA: TGTGCCAGCAGCTTAGCGCAGTCGGGACGGCTGAACACCGGGGAGCTGTTTTTT
CDR3: CASSLAQSGRLNTGELFF
V: TRBV7-6
size: once
J: TRBJ2-2
D: .